The 22 T cell receptor beta chains reported below all come from one sample, sequenced in a study of blood T cell repertoires in COVID-19. Sequencing was performed with immunoSEQ multiplex PCR; in TCRdb, only in-frame clones are kept and a portion is missing. The repertoire holds roughly 160,000 clones, with over 65% as singletons. The sample was peripheral blood. The receptors derive from a woman older than 75 with acute or convalescent COVID-19.

V usage is TRBV5-6 and J usage is TRBJ1-1; 7 positions match TRBD1. Germline V gene data show CDR1 as SGHDT and CDR2 as YYEEEE. The CDR3 is 12 amino acids. Unmatched junction bases numbered 4, after V lost 2 bases and J lost 9 bases. The CDR3 DNA reads TGTGCCAGCAGCTTCGAGGGGGCTCAAGCTTTCTTT. Translation gives CASSFEGAQAFF.

This chain connects TRBV11-2 to TRBJ1-2; TRBD1 might be the D (6 bases). Trimming stripped 5 bases from V and 5 bases from J, with 15 bases between. This CDR3 is built from 14 residues. CDR1 is SGHAT and CDR2 is FQNNGV in the germline V gene. CDR3 sequence reads: CASSLRRGAYGYTF. The CDR3 DNA is TGTGCCAGCAGCCTTCGGCGGGGGGCGTATGGCTACACCTTC.

This rearrangement joins TRBV28 to TRBJ1-2; 7 bases line up with TRBD1. The CDR3 has 13 residues. The germline V gene encodes CDR1 MDHEN and CDR2 SYDVKM. Unmatched junction bases numbered 3, after V lost 6 bases and J lost 2 bases. CDR3 DNA sequence: TGTGCCAGCAGGACAGGGATCAACTATGGCTACACCTTC. Translation: CASRTGINYGYTF.

The chain couples TRBV28 to TRBJ1-5; the D gene is possibly TRBD1 (6 bases). The CDR3 extends over 12 amino acids. V dropped 11 bases and J dropped 2 bases, with 10 bases sitting between them. The germline gives CDR1 MDHEN, CDR2 SYDVKM. DNA for the CDR3: TGTGCCTCACAGGGTGGCAATCAGCCCCAGCATTTT. Its protein product is CASQGGNQPQHF.

This clone has more than one count but fewer than ten. V gene TRBV5-1 combines with J gene TRBJ1-2, with D tentatively TRBD1 (5 bases). The V gene's germline CDR1 is SGHRS and CDR2 YFSETQ. The V and J ends lost 0 bases and 5 bases respectively, with 8 bases between them. The CDR3 has 13 amino acids. CDR3 nucleotide sequence: TGCGCCAGCAGCTTGGCGGGGGAGTATGGCTACACCTTC. It translates to CASSLAGEYGYTF.

The chain links TRBV4-2 to TRBJ1-4; 11 nucleotides align to TRBD1. The CDR3 has 15 amino acids. V shed 0 bases and J 7 bases; nucleotides not matched to a gene: 1. Germline-derived CDR1 and CDR2 are LGHNA and YNFKEQ. The CDR3 here is CASSQDGTGGEKLFF. DNA for the CDR3: TGTGCCAGCAGCCAAGACGGGACAGGGGGTGAAAAACTGTTTTTT.

This chain connects TRBV9 to TRBJ2-3, with unresolved D. Trimming pared 3 bases from V and 5 bases from J, leaving 7 bases between. The CDR3 consists of 12 residues. Germline V lookup: CDR1 SGDLS, CDR2 YYNGEE. As DNA, the CDR3 is TGTGCCAGCAGCGCCTCGAGAGATACGCAGTATTTT. Its translation: CASSASRDTQYF.

This clone has just a few counts. Here the CDR3 reads CASSLVGRAFGDNQPQHF. Written as DNA, the CDR3 is TGCGCCAGCAGCTTGGTTGGCAGGGCGTTTGGAGACAATCAGCCCCAGCATTTT. V gene TRBV5-1 combines with J gene TRBJ1-5, with a weak D call TRBD1 (5 bases). Germline assignment: CDR1 SGHRS and CDR2 YFSETQ. The V end was cut by 0 bases, the J end by 3 bases, with 19 bases between. This CDR3 has 18 amino acids.

The genes are TRBV28 and TRBJ1-4; D is undetermined. The CDR3 is made up of 15 amino acids. Germline V gene data show CDR1 as MDHEN and CDR2 as SYDVKM. Trimming removed 7 bases at V and 5 bases at J, with 17 bases between. The CDR3 here is CASTPWAALNEKLFF. DNA for the CDR3: TGTGCCAGCACCCCCTGGGCAGCCCTAAATGAAAAACTGTTTTTT.

The chain joins TRBV6-6 to TRBJ1-1; weak D call: TRBD1 (5 bases). The CDR3 has 14 residues. Germline lookup yields CDR1 MNHNY and CDR2 SVGAGI (reference sequence). V was clipped by 5 bases and J by 6 bases, with 16 bases between them. The CDR3: CASSDGTHGAEAFF. For the CDR3, the DNA is TGTGCCAGCAGTGACGGGACTCACGGGGCTGAAGCTTTCTTT.

CDR3 DNA: TGTGCCACCCATCCCGGGAGGTTGGCCTACAATGAGCAGTTCTTC. Translating it yields CATHPGRLAYNEQFF. The V call is TRBV7-9, the J call TRBJ2-1; TRBD2 aligns across 7 bases. CDR1 SEHNR and CDR2 FQNEAQ come from the germline V gene (reference sequence). The CDR3 sequence is 15 residues long. The trim removed 10 bases at V and 2 bases at J, leaving 11 bases unmatched.

This clone was picked up one time. The chain recombines TRBV28 with TRBJ1-6; 7 bases agree with TRBD1. The CDR3 consists of 15 residues. Germline CDR1 MDHEN, CDR2 SYDVKM. The J segment lost 6 bases and the V segment lost 3 bases, leaving 5 bases of the junction unmatched. The CDR3 DNA is TGTGCCAGCAGTTTGTGGACAGGAACTAATTCACCCCTCCACTTT. This sequence encodes CASSLWTGTNSPLHF.

This chain uses TRBV19 with TRBJ1-4; the D is unclear. Germline V gives CDR1 LNHDA, CDR2 SQIVND (reference sequence). V was shortened by 9 bases and J by 8 bases, with 13 bases between the two germline ends. This CDR3 has 12 amino acids. CDR3 sequence: CASGGIFEKLFF. Here the CDR3 DNA reads TGTGCCAGCGGCGGCATTTTCGAAAAACTGTTTTTT.

In its sample, this clone was seen once. The chain uses TRBV27 and TRBJ2-4; tentative D call: TRBD1 (6 bases). The CDR3 extends over 14 amino acids. Germline V gives CDR1 MNHEY, CDR2 SMNVEV (reference sequence). Trimming stripped 2 bases from V and 7 bases from J, with 12 bases between. The CDR3 spells CASSLQGTGNIQYF. The CDR3 bases are TGTGCCAGCAGTTTACAGGGGACGGGGAACATTCAGTACTTC.

V gene TRBV7-8 combines with J gene TRBJ1-5; D unclear. The V and J ends lost 8 bases and 5 bases respectively, with 16 bases between them. This CDR3 region has 14 residues. Germline CDR1 and CDR2: SGHVS and FQNEAQ. CDR3 sequence reads: CASVAWEGHQPQHF. The CDR3 DNA reads TGTGCCAGCGTGGCCTGGGAGGGCCATCAGCCCCAGCATTTT.

The V and J genes are TRBV28 and TRBJ1-5; TRBD1 might be the D (6 bases). Trimming took off 6 bases at V and 2 bases at J, with 14 bases between the two ends. CDR1 MDHEN and CDR2 SYDVKM come from the germline V gene. The CDR3 is made up of 15 amino acids. In nucleotides, the CDR3 is TGTGCCAGCAGCACAGGACAGTCGGGCAATCAGCCCCAGCATTTT. This gives the protein CASSTGQSGNQPQHF.

V is TRBV18 and J is TRBJ1-5, with D unresolved. Germline CDR1 is KGHSH and CDR2 is LQKENI. The CDR3 runs 15 residues. V lost 2 bases and J 0 bases, leaving 8 bases between the germline ends. CDR3 in DNA: TGTGCCAGCTCACCATCGCAGTCTAGCAATCAGCCCCAGCATTTT. It yields the protein CASSPSQSSNQPQHF.

V usage is TRBV5-1 and J usage is TRBJ2-2, with 10 bases that match TRBD2. The CDR3 consists of 17 residues. From germline, CDR1 is SGHRS and CDR2 YFSETQ. V lost 4 bases, J lost 2 bases, and 8 bases stayed unmatched. DNA for the CDR3: TGCGCCAGCAGCCCCGGGACTAGCGTGATTAACACCGGGGAGCTGTTTTTT. Protein sequence: CASSPGTSVINTGELFF.

The chain is built from TRBV11-2 and TRBJ2-3, with D maybe TRBD1 (5 bases). This CDR3 comprises 13 residues. Germline CDR1 and CDR2: SGHAT and FQNNGV. Trimming took off 5 bases at V and 6 bases at J, with 12 bases between the two ends. The CDR3 nucleotides are TGTGCCAGCAGCACCAGACAGTACGATACGCAGTATTTT. Protein sequence: CASSTRQYDTQYF.

The chain employs TRBV28 and TRBJ1-2, with a tentative D call TRBD1 (6 bases). Trimming cost V 8 bases and J 8 bases, with 18 bases left between them. CDR1 and CDR2 from the germline V gene are MDHEN and SYDVKM. The CDR3 is 13 amino acids. CDR3 in amino acids: CASGGGALWGYTF. The DNA for the CDR3 is TGTGCCAGCGGAGGGGGGGCCCTATGGGGCTACACCTTC.

The chain employs TRBV19 and TRBJ2-3; 7 positions match TRBD2. The ends lost 4 bases at V and 0 bases at J; junction bases unmatched: 13. In germline, CDR1 is LNHDA, CDR2 SQIVND (reference sequence). The CDR3 is 18 amino acids. CDR3 residues: CASSTQSSSGTSTDTQYF. The CDR3 DNA reads as TGTGCCAGTAGTACCCAATCCTCTAGCGGAACTAGCACAGATACGCAGTATTTT.

As regards this clone: Germline is not matched at one junction end, which may reflect a read error. The chain has TRBV5-1 and TRBJ1-1; maybe TRBD1 (5 bases). Germline CDR1 reads SGHRS; CDR2 reads YFSETQ. This CDR3 contains 13 residues. Here the CDR3 DNA reads TGCGCCAGCAGCCTGCCGACAGACACCGAAGCTTTCTTT. It yields the protein CASSLPTDTEAFF.